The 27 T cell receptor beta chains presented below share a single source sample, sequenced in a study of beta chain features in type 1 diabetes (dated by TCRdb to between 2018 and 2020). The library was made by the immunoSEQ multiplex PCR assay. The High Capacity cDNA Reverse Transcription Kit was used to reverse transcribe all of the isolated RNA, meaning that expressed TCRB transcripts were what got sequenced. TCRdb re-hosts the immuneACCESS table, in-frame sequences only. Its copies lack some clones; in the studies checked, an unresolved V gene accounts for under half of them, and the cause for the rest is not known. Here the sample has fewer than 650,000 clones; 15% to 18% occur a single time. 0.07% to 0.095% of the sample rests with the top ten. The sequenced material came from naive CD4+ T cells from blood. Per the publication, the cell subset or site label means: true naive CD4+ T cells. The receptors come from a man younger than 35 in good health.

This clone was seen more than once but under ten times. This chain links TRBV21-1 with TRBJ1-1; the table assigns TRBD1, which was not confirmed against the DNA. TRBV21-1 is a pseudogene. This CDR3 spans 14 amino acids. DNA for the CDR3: TGTGCCAGCAGGGTTATGGGGGCAGGGCATGAAGCTTTCTTT. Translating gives CASRVMGAGHEAFF.

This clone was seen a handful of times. The CDR3 spells CASSQSYRETQYF. Written as DNA, the CDR3 is TGTGCCAGCAGCCAATCGTACCGGGAGACCCAGTACTTC. J is TRBJ2-5 and V is TRBV16; unclear D gene. Trimming pared 0 bases from V and 5 bases from J, leaving 7 bases between. The CDR3 consists of 13 residues. CDR1 is KGHSY and CDR2 is FQNENV in the germline V gene. Based on the CDR3 plus reference TRBV16 and TRBJ2-5, the full variable domain is GEEVAQTPKHLVRGEGQKAKLYCAPIKGHSYVFWYQQVLKNEFKFLISFQNENVFDETGMPKERFSAKCLPNSPCSLEIQATKLEDSAVYFCASSQSYRETQYFGPGTRLLVL.

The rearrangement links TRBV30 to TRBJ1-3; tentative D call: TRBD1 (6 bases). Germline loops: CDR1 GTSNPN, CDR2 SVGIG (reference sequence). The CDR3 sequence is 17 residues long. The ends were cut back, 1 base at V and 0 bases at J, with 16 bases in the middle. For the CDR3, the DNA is TGTGCCTGGAGTGGAGACAGGACTCCGTTCTCTGGAAACACCATATATTTT. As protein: CAWSGDRTPFSGNTIYF.

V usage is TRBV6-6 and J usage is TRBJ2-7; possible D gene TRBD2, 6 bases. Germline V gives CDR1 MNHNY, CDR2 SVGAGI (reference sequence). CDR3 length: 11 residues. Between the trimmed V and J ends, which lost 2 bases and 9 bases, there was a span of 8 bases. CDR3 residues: CASSYGTGQYF. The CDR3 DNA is TGTGCCAGCAGTTACGGGACTGGGCAGTACTTC.

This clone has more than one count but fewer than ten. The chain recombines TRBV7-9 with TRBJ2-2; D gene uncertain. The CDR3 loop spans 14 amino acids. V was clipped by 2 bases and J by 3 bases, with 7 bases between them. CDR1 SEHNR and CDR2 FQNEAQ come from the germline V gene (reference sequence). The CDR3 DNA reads TGTGCCAGCAGCTTAAGTTTAGACACCGGGGAGCTGTTTTTT. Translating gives CASSLSLDTGELFF.

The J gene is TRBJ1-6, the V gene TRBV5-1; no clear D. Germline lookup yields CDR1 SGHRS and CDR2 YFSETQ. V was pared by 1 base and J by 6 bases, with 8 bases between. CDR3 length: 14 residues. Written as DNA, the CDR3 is TGCGCCAGCAGCTTGAATCAGCCTAATTCACCCCTCCACTTT. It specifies CASSLNQPNSPLHF.

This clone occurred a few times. The CDR3 DNA sequence: TGTGCCTGGAGTTATAGAGGGACCACTGAAGCTTTCTTT. Residues: CAWSYRGTTEAFF. The rearrangement links TRBV30 to TRBJ1-1, with D possibly matching TRBD1 (5 bases). Deletions cut 2 bases from V and 4 bases from J, with 11 bases between. In germline, CDR1 is GTSNPN, CDR2 SVGIG (reference sequence). CDR3 length: 13 amino acids.

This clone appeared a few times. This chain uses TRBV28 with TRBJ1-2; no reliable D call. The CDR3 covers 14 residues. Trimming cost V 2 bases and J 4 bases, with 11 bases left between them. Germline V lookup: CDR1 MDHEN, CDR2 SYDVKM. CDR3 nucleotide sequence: TGTGCCAGCAGTTTAGTGTCAACCGGCTATGGCTACACCTTC. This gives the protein CASSLVSTGYGYTF.

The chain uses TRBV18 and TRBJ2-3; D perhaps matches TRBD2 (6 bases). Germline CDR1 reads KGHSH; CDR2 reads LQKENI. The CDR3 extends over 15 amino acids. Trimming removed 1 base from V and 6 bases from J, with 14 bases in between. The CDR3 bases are TGTGCCAGCTCACCACAACGGGAGACGGGTGATACGCAGTATTTT. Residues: CASSPQRETGDTQYF.

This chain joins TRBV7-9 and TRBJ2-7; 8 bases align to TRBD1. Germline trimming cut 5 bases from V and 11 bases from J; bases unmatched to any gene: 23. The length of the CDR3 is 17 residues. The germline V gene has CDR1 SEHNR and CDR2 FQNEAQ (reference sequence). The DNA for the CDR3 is TGTGCCAGCAGCCCCAATTTCCTAGGACAGGGAAGGCAAGGGGAGTACTTC. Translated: CASSPNFLGQGRQGEYF.

This chain's CDR3 is CASSVGRDPSGNTIYF. The DNA of the CDR3 is TGTGCCAGCAGCGTAGGAAGGGACCCCTCTGGAAACACCATATATTTT. This chain uses TRBV9 with TRBJ1-3; weak D call: TRBD1 (5 bases). Looked up from germline, CDR1 is SGDLS and CDR2 is YYNGEE. V lost 0 bases, J lost 0 bases, and 10 bases lay in between. The CDR3 consists of 16 residues.

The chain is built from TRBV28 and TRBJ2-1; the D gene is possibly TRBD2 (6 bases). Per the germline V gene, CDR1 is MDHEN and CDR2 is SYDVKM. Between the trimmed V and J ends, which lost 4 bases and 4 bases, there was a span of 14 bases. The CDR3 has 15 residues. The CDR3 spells CASSSTSRGYNEQFF. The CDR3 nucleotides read TGTGCCAGCAGTTCGACTAGTCGGGGGTACAATGAGCAGTTCTTC.

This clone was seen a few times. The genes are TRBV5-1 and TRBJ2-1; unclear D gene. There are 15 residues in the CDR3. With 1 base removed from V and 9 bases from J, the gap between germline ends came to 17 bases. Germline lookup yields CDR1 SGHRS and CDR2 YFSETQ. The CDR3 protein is CASSLSPVKSSEQFF. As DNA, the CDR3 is TGCGCCAGCAGCTTGAGCCCAGTTAAGTCTAGTGAGCAGTTCTTC.

CDR3 sequence: CASSLGGRMNTEAFF. CDR3 nucleotide sequence: TGTGCCAGCAGCTTGGGAGGCAGAATGAACACTGAAGCTTTCTTT. The J gene is TRBJ1-1, the V gene TRBV5-4; D not certain. V lost 0 bases, J lost 0 bases, and 9 bases lay in between. The CDR3 has 15 amino acids. Germline CDR1 SGHNT, CDR2 YYREEE (reference sequence).

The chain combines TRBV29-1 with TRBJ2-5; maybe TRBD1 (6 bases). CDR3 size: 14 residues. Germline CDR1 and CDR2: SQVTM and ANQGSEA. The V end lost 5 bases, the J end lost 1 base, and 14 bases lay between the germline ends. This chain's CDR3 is CSVRQPGVQETQYF. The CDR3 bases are TGCAGCGTTCGTCAACCAGGGGTCCAAGAGACCCAGTACTTC.

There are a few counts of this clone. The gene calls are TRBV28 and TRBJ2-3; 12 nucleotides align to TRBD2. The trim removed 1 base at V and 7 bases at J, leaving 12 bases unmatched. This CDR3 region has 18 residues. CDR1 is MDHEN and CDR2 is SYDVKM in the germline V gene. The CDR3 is CASSLSRYLAGGPNTQYF. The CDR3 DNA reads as TGTGCCAGCAGTTTATCGCGATACCTAGCGGGAGGGCCAAATACGCAGTATTTT. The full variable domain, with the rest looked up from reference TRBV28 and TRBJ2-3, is DVKVTQSSRYLVKRTGEKVFLECVQDMDHENMFWYRQDPGLGLRLIYFSYDVKMKEKGDIPEGYSVSREKKERFSLILESASTNQTSMYLCASSLSRYLAGGPNTQYFGPGTRLTVL.

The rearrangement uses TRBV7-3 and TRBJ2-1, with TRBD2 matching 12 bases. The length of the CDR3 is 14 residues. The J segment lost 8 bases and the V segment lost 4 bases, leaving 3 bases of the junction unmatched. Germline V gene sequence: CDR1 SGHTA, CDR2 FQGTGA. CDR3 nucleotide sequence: TGTGCCAGCAGCTCGACTAGCGGGAGTGATGAGCAGTTCTTC. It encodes CASSSTSGSDEQFF.

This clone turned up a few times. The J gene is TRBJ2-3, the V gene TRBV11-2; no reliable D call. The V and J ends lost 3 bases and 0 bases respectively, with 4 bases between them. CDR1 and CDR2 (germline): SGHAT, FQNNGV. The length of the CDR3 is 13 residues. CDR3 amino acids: CASSFHSTDTQYF. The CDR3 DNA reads TGTGCCAGCAGCTTTCACAGCACAGATACGCAGTATTTT.

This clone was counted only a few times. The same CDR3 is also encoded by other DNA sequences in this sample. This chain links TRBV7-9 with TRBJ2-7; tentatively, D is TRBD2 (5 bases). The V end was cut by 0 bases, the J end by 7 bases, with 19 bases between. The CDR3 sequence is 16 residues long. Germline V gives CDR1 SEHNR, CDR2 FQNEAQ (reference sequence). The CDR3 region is CASSLAEGPSLLEQYF. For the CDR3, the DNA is TGTGCCAGCAGCTTAGCAGAGGGTCCCTCTCTCCTGGAGCAGTACTTC.

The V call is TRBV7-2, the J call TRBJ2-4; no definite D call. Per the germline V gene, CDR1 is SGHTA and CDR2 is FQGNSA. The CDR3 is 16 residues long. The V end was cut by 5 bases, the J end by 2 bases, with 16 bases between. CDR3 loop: CASSPRRRSSKNIQYF. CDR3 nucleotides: TGTGCCAGCAGCCCACGCCGTAGGAGTTCCAAAAACATTCAGTACTTC. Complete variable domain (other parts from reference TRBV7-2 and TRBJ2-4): GAGVSQSPSNKVTEKGKDVELRCDPISGHTALYWYRQSLGQGLEFLIYFQGNSAPDKSGLPSDRFSAERTGGSVSTLTIQRTQQEDSAVYLCASSPRRRSSKNIQYFGAGTRLSVL.

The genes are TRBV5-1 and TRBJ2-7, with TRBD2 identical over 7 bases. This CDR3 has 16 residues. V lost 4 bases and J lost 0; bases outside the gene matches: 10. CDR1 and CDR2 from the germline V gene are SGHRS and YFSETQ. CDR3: CASSQHSSGASYEQYF. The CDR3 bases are TGCGCCAGCAGCCAACACTCTAGCGGCGCCTCCTACGAGCAGTACTTC.

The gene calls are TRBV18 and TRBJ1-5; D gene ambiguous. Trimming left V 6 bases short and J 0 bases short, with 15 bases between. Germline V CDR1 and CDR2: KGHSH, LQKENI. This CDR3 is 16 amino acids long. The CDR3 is CASSISTVSSNQPQHF. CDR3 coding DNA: TGTGCCAGCTCTATAAGCACGGTCAGTAGCAATCAGCCCCAGCATTTT. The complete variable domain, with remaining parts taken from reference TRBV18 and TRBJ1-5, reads NAGVMQNPRHLVRRRGQEARLRCSPMKGHSHVYWYRQLPEEGLKFMVYLQKENIIDESGMPKERFSAEFPKEGPSILRIQQVVRGDSAAYFCASSISTVSSNQPQHFGDGTRLSIL.

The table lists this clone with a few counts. CDR3 nucleotides: TGTGCCAGCAGTCTGGCTAGCGGGGCCACAGATACGCAGTATTTT. As protein: CASSLASGATDTQYF. This rearrangement joins TRBV6-1 to TRBJ2-3, with 9 bases that match TRBD2. This CDR3 has 15 amino acids. Germline CDR1 reads MNHNS; CDR2 reads SASEGT. V was pared by 5 bases and J by 2 bases, with 5 bases of the junction left unmatched.

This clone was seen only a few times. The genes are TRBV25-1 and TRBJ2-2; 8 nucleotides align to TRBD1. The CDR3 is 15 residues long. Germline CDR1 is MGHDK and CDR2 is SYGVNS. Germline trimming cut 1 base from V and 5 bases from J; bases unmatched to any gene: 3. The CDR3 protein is CASSEFTGGTGELFF. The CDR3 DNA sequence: TGTGCCAGCAGTGAATTCACAGGGGGAACCGGGGAGCTGTTTTTT.

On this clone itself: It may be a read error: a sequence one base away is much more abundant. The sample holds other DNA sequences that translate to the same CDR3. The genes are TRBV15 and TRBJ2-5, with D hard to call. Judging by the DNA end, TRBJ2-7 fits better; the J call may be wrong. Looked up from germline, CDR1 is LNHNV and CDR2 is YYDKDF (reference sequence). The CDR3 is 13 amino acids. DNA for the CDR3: TGTGCCACCAGCAGAGATCTTCCCTACGAGCAGTACTTC. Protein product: CATSRDLPYEQYF.

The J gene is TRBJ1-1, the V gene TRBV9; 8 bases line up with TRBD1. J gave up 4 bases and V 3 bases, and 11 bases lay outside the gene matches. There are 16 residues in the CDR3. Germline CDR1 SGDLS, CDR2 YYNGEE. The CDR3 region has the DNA TGTGCCAGCAGCGCCGGCGACAGGGGCGCCTTCACTGAAGCTTTCTTT. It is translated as CASSAGDRGAFTEAFF.

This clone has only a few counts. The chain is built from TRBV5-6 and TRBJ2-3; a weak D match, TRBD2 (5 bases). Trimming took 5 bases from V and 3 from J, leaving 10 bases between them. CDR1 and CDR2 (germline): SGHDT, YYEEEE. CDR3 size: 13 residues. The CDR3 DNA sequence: TGTGCCAGCAGAATTAGCGTTACAGATACGCAGTATTTT. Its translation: CASRISVTDTQYF.